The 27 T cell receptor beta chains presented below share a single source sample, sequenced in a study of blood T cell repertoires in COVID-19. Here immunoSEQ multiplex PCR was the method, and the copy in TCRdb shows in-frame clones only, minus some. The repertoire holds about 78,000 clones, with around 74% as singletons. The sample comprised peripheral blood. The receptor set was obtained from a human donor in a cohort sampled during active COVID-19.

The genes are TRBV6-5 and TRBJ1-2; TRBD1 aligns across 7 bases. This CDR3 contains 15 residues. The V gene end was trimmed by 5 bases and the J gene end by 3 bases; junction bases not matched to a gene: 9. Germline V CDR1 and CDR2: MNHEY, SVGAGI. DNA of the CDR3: TGTGCCAGCAGTCAACAGGGGACCCTCCACTATGGCTACACCTTC. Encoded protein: CASSQQGTLHYGYTF.

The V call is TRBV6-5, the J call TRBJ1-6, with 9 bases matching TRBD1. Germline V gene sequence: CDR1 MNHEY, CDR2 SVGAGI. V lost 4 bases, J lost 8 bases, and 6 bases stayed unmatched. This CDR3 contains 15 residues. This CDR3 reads CASSSQTGGYSPLHF. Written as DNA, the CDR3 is TGTGCCAGCAGTTCACAGACAGGGGGGTATTCACCCCTCCACTTT.

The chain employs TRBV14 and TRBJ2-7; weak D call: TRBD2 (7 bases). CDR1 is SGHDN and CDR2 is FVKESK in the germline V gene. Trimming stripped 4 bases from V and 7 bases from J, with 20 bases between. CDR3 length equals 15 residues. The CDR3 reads CASSRFQGRGFEQYF. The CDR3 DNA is TGTGCCAGCAGCCGATTCCAGGGGAGGGGTTTTGAGCAGTACTTC.

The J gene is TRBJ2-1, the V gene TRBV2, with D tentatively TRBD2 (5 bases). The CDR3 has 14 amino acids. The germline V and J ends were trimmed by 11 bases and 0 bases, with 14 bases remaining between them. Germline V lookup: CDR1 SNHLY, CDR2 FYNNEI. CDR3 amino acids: CACSVTSSYNEQFF. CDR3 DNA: TGTGCCTGTTCAGTTACTAGCTCCTACAATGAGCAGTTCTTC.

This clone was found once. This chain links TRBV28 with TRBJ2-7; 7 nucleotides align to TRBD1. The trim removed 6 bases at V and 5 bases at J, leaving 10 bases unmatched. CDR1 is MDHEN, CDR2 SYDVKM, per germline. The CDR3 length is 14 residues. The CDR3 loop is CASSPPTGSHEQYF. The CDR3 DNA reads TGTGCCAGCAGCCCCCCGACAGGGTCCCACGAGCAGTACTTC.

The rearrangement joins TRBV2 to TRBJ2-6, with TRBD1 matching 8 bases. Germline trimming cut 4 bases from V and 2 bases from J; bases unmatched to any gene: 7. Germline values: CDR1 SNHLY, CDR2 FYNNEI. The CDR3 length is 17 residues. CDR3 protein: CASSAGQARPGANVLTF. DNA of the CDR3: TGTGCCAGCAGTGCGGGACAGGCCCGCCCTGGGGCCAACGTCCTGACTTTC.

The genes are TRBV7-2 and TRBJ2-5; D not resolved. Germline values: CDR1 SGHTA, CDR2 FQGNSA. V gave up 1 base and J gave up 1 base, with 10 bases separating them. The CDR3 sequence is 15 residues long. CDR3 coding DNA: TGTGCCAGCAGCTTAGTTCCCGGGTTCCAAGAGACCCAGTACTTC. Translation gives CASSLVPGFQETQYF.

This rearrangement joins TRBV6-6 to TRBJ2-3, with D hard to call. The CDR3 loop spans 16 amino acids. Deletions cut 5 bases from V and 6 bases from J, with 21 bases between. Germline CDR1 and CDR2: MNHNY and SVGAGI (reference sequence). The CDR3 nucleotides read TGTGCCAGCAGTAACCCCCAGGAAGGTTTCTCGGATACGCAGTATTTT. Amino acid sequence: CASSNPQEGFSDTQYF.

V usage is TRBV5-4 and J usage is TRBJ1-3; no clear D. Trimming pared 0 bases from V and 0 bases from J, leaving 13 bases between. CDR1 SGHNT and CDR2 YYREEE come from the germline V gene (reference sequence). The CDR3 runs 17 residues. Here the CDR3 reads CASSLGLGGSSGNTIYF. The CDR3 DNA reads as TGTGCCAGCAGCTTGGGGTTAGGCGGGAGCTCTGGAAACACCATATATTTT.

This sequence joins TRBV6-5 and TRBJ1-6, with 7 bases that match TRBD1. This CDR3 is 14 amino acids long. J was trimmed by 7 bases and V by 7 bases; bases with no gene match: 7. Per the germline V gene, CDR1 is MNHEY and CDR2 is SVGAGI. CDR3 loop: CASTLTGKNSPLHF. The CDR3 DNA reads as TGTGCCAGCACCTTGACAGGGAAAAATTCACCCCTCCACTTT.

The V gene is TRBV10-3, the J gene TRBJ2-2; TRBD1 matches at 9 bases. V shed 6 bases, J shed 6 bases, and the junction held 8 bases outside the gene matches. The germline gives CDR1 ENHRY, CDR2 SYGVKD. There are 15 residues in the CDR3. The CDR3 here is CAIRGDRAGSGELFF. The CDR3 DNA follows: TGTGCCATCAGGGGGGACAGGGCAGGGTCCGGGGAGCTGTTTTTT.

CDR3 sequence: CASGRRERGGYTF. In nucleotides, the CDR3 is TGTGCTAGTGGTCGCCGGGAACGAGGAGGCTACACCTTC. The J gene is TRBJ1-2, the V gene TRBV12-5; D remains ambiguous. This CDR3 has 13 residues. The germline gives CDR1 LGHNT, CDR2 FRNRAP. Trimming left V 5 bases short and J 8 bases short, with 15 bases between.

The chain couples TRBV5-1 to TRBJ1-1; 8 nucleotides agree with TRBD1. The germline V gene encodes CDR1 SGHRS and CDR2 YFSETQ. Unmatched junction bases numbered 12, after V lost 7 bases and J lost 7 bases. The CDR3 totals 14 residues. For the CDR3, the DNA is TGCGCCAGCTCACCGGTCCAGGGGGCGATTGAAGCTTTCTTT. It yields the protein CASSPVQGAIEAFF.

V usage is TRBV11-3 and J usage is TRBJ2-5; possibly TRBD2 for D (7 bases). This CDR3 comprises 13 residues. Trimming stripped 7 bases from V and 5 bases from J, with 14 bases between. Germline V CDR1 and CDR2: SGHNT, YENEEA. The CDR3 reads CASTPGGRETQYF. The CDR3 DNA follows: TGTGCCAGCACCCCGGGGGGCCGGGAGACCCAGTACTTC.

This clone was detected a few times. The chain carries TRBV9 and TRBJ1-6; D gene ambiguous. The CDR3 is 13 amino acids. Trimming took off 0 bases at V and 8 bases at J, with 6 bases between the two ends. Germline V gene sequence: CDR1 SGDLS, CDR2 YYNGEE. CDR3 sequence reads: CASSVVVDSPLHF. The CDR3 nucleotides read TGTGCCAGCAGCGTAGTTGTCGATTCACCCCTCCACTTT.

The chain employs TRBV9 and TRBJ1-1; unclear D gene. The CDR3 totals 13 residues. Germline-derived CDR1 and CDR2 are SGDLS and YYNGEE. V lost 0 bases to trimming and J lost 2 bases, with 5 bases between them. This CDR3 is CASSVDSNTEAFF. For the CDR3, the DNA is TGTGCCAGCAGCGTAGACTCTAACACTGAAGCTTTCTTT.

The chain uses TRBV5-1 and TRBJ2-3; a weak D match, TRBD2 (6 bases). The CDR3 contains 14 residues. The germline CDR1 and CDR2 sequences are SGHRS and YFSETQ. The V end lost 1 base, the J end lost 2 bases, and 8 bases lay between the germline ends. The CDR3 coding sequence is TGCGCCAGCAGCTTGACGGGGGTCACAGATACGCAGTATTTT. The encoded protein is CASSLTGVTDTQYF.

The CDR3 nucleotides read TGTGCCAGTAGTATATCCGGACAGGATAATCAGCCCCAGCATTTT. It encodes CASSISGQDNQPQHF. This chain connects TRBV19 to TRBJ1-5; TRBD1 matches at 7 bases. CDR3 size: 15 residues. The germline V gene encodes CDR1 LNHDA and CDR2 SQIVND (reference sequence). V shed 2 bases, J shed 4 bases, and the junction held 5 bases outside the gene matches.

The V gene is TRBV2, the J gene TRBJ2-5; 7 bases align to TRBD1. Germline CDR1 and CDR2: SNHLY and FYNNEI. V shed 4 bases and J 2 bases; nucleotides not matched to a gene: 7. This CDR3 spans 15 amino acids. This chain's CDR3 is CASSGDRVLQETQYF. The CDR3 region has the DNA TGTGCCAGCAGTGGTGACAGGGTACTTCAAGAGACCCAGTACTTC.

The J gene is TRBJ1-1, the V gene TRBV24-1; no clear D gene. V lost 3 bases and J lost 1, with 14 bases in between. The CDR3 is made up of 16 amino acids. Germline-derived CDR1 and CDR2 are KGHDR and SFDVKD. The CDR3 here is CATSDPPQNRNTEAFF. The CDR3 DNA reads TGTGCCACCAGTGATCCCCCACAGAATCGGAACACTGAAGCTTTCTTT.

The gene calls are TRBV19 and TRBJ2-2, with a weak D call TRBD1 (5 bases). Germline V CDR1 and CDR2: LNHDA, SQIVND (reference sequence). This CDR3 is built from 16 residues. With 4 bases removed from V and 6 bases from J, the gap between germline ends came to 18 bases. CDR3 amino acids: CASSKALGRAAGELFF. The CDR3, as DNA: TGTGCCAGTAGTAAGGCCCTCGGCAGGGCGGCCGGGGAGCTGTTTTTT.

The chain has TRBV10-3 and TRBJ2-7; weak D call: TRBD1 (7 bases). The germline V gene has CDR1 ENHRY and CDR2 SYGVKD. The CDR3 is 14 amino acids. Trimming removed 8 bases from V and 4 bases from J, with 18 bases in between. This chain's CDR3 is CAILEGQTNYEQYF. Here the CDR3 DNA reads TGTGCCATCCTGGAGGGACAGACAAATTACGAGCAGTACTTC.

In DNA form, the CDR3 reads TGCGCCAGCAGCTCGGGACAGGAGGATGAAAAACTGTTTTTT. It codes for CASSSGQEDEKLFF. The chain couples TRBV5-1 to TRBJ1-4; 8 bases are a match to TRBD1. CDR1 and CDR2 (germline): SGHRS, YFSETQ. The V and J ends lost 3 bases and 6 bases, in that order; junction bases with no gene match: 4. This CDR3 has 14 amino acids.

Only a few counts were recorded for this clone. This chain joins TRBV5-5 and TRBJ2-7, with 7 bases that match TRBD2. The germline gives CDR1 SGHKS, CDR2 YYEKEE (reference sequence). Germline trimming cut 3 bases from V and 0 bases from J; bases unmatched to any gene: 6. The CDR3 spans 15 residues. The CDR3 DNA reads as TGTGCCAGCAGCTGGACACCGGGGGGCTCCTACGAGCAGTACTTC. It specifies CASSWTPGGSYEQYF. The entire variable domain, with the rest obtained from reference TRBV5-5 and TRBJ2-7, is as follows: DAGVTQSPTHLIKTRGQQVTLRCSPISGHKSVSWYQQVLGQGPQFIFQYYEKEERGRGNFPDRFSARQFPNYSSELNVNALLLGDSALYLCASSWTPGGSYEQYFGPGTRLTVT.

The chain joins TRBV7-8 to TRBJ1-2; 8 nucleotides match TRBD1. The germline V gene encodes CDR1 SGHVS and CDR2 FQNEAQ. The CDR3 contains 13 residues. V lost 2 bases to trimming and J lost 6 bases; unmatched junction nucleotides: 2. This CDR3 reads CASSLNRGDGYTF. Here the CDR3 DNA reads TGTGCCAGCAGCTTAAACAGGGGGGATGGCTACACCTTC.

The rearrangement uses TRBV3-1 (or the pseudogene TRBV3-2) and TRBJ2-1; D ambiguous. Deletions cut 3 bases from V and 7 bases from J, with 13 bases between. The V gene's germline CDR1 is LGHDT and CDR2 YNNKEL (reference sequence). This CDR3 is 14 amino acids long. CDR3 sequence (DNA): TGTGCCAGCAGCCACGAATACTCTCAAAATGAGCAGTTCTTC. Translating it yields CASSHEYSQNEQFF.

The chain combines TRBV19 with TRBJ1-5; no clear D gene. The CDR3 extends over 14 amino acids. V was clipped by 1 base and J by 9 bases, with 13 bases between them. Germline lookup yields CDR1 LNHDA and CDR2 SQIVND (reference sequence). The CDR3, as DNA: TGTGCCAGTAGTATAGCGGCAGGATTTCCGCCCCAGCATTTT. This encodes CASSIAAGFPPQHF. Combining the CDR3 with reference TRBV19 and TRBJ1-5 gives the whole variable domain DGGITQSPKYLFRKEGQNVTLSCEQNLNHDAMYWYRQDPGQGLRLIYYSQIVNDFQKGDIAEGYSVSREKKESFPLTVTSAQKNPTAFYLCASSIAAGFPPQHFGDGTRLSIL.